This entry concerns a single TCR beta chain. This clone was picked up one time. What antigen it recognizes has not been identified. There are no base qualities to consult, and no much larger clone falls within one base. The time point label of this sample denotes: cells obtained before transplantation from donor or recipient. CD3+CD4+ and CD3+CD8+ populations were FACS-sorted from unstimulated pre-transplant donor and recipient cells taken from spleen or lymph nodes. The data are from a study of graft-versus-host responses after intestinal transplantation (dated by TCRdb to 2020 to 2022). As for the study more broadly: Recipients received multivisceral, liver-intestinal, or isolated intestinal transplants. Every recipient was given anti-thymocyte globulin induction, followed by 2 to 3 years of maintenance tacrolimus and steroids. After intestinal transplantation, graft-versus-host and host-versus-graft alloreactive T cell clones in the graft, circulation and bone marrow were tracked using bulk TCR-beta CDR3 sequencing. To identify alloreactive clones, pre-transplant mixed lymphocyte reaction products were sequenced and compared with unstimulated pre-transplant donor and recipient T cells. Of the roughly 24 intestinal transplant recipients enrolled in the cohort, one of whom was a retransplant, 3 patients without pretransplant specimens were excluded. A peak of at least 4% donor T cells among recipient peripheral blood mononuclear cells was the definition used for donor T cell macrochimerism. Instead of going to the commercial service, samples from a few later patients were sequenced in-house on an Illumina MiSeq and processed with MiXCR.

The library was prepared using the immunoSEQ multiplex PCR assay. For most patients, genomic DNA was isolated with the Qiagen DNeasy Blood and Tissue Kit and sent frozen to Adaptive Biotechnologies for TCR sequencing. High-throughput TCR-beta CDR3 sequencing of genomic DNA from most patients was performed by Adaptive Biotechnologies. On the study's bioinformatics: Adaptive's ImmunoSEQ software was the source of the TCR sequencing data for fewer than 20 patients, while a few other patients were processed with MiXCR and VDJtools. To correct CD4 versus CD8 sorting errors, sequences present in both subsets at a frequency ratio below 5:1 were removed. CDR3 nucleotide sequences shared between donor and recipient were removed because their origin could not be assigned. Alloreactive clones required at least 2-fold expansion over unstimulated cells and minimum CFSE-low frequency of 0.002% (template counts) or 0.001% (read counts). A clone was considered mappable if detected in the sequenced pre-transplant spleen, lymph node, or MLR CFSE-low populations of the donor or recipient. The cumulative frequency of alloreactive clones was calculated as a percentage of all sequences, weighted by copy number. TCRdb obtained this table from immuneACCESS and retained in-frame rearrangements with V and J assigned. These tables miss some clones; where compared with another copy, unresolved V genes account for less than half of the shortfall, and the remainder is unexplained. The D gene and trimming were derived from the DNA, and the V and J assignments and clone size from that table. For this sample there are 100,000 to 120,000 clones; approximately 92% appear just once. Of the sample, 0.45% to 0.65% falls within the top ten clones.

CDR1 and CDR2, looked up from the germline V gene, are MDHEN and SYDVKM. Deletion took 3 bases off V and 7 bases off J, with a span of 12 bases between the germline ends. There are 13 amino acids in the CDR3, from cysteine to phenylalanine inclusive. Left in the record is the CDR3 DNA by itself, 39 bases read in frame from the first base. What the authors observed across the whole study: Early after transplant, declines in HvG clones were associated with peak levels of circulating GvH clones. High GvH to HvG T cell clonal ratios were observed in the allografts of patients with donor T cell macrochimerism. The relatively low number and heterogeneity of intestinal transplant patients limited the conclusions. GvH clones were found in recipient bone marrow, and some of the GvH clones appeared earlier in ileal mucosa or blood, which is consistent with an intestinal mucosal origin.

Material: unstimulated CD8+ T cells sorted from spleen or lymph node cells, obtained before intestinal transplant. The TCR was taken from a human donor who received an intestinal transplant. The rearranged chain carries TRBV28 and TRBJ1-1; the D gene is possibly TRBD1, with 5 bases matching. The nucleotide sequence is TGTGCCAGCAGTTTCAACGGGGCTAGTGAAGCTTTCTTT. Translated, this gives CASSFNGASEAFF.